Below, 12 T cell receptor beta chains from the same sample are listed, as sequenced in a study of T cells in narcolepsy. Some clones are missing from TCRdb's copy, which holds only in-frame ones; the method was immunoSEQ multiplex PCR. This table has roughly 23,000 clones, about 86% appearing once. Sequencing was done on a sample of memory (CD45RA-) CD4+ T cells from blood. The receptors shown here come from a human donor in good health.

V usage is TRBV6-1 and J usage is TRBJ1-2, with D hard to call. The CDR3 loop spans 13 amino acids. Germline V gene data show CDR1 as MNHNS and CDR2 as SASEGT. V was clipped by 3 bases and J by 4 bases, with 9 bases between them. The CDR3 sequence: CASSDRWVYGYTF. CDR3 nucleotides: TGTGCCAGCAGTGACCGCTGGGTCTATGGCTACACCTTC.

This clone was counted between two and nine times. The chain is built from TRBV4-1 and TRBJ2-4; D gene uncertain. This CDR3 has 16 residues. Germline values: CDR1 MGHRA, CDR2 YSYEKL. Trimming stripped 5 bases from V and 0 bases from J, with 14 bases between. The CDR3 reads CASSGIGFLAKNIQYF. The CDR3 bases are TGCGCCAGCAGCGGAATAGGCTTCCTAGCCAAAAACATTCAGTACTTC.

This chain joins TRBV7-2 and TRBJ1-5, with D perhaps matching TRBD1 (6 bases). Trimming removed 5 bases at V and 2 bases at J, with 13 bases between. CDR3 size: 15 residues. Germline-derived CDR1 and CDR2 are SGHTA and FQGNSA. This CDR3 is CASSAYREGNQPQHF. The CDR3 DNA reads as TGTGCCAGCAGCGCATACAGGGAAGGCAATCAGCCCCAGCATTTT.

The V call is TRBV5-5, the J call TRBJ1-4; possibly TRBD1 for D (6 bases). This CDR3 is built from 13 residues. Trimming left V 4 bases short and J 4 bases short, with 8 bases between. The germline V gene encodes CDR1 SGHKS and CDR2 YYEKEE (reference sequence). The CDR3 DNA reads TGTGCCAGCAGCCGACAGGTTAATGAAAAACTGTTTTTT. It yields the protein CASSRQVNEKLFF.

The chain employs TRBV11-2 and TRBJ1-1; possibly TRBD1 for D (5 bases). This CDR3 spans 15 amino acids. V lost 1 base to trimming and J lost 0 bases, with 9 bases between them. Germline CDR1 SGHAT, CDR2 FQNNGV. The CDR3 coding sequence is TGTGCCAGCAGCTTAGTCCAGGGCATGAACACTGAAGCTTTCTTT. This encodes CASSLVQGMNTEAFF.

This chain connects TRBV18 to TRBJ2-1; a possible D gene is TRBD1 (5 bases). Germline V CDR1 and CDR2: KGHSH, LQKENI. The CDR3 loop spans 13 amino acids. The germline V and J ends were trimmed by 2 bases and 5 bases, with 7 bases remaining between them. The chain's CDR3 is CASSPGRDNEQFF. DNA of the CDR3: TGTGCCAGCTCACCAGGCAGGGACAATGAGCAGTTCTTC. The full variable domain, with the rest looked up from reference TRBV18 and TRBJ2-1, is NAGVMQNPRHLVRRRGQEARLRCSPMKGHSHVYWYRQLPEEGLKFMVYLQKENIIDESGMPKERFSAEFPKEGPSILRIQQVVRGDSAAYFCASSPGRDNEQFFGPGTRLTVL.

This clone was detected only once. V usage is TRBV10-1 and J usage is TRBJ2-2; D gene uncertain. V was shortened by 6 bases and J by 1 base, with 9 bases between the two germline ends. The length of the CDR3 is 14 residues. The germline V gene has CDR1 WNHNN and CDR2 SYGVQD (reference sequence). CDR3 sequence reads: CASRPGRNTGELFF. The CDR3 nucleotides are TGCGCCAGCAGACCGGGCCGGAACACCGGGGAGCTGTTTTTT.

This clone turned up a few times. V usage is TRBV5-6 and J usage is TRBJ2-4; possible D gene TRBD1, 6 bases. The CDR3 covers 13 residues. The germline CDR1 and CDR2 sequences are SGHDT and YYEEEE. V was cut by 4 bases and J by 8 bases, with 13 bases left in between. The CDR3, as DNA: TGTGCCAGCAGCCTCGGACAGTTCGACATTCAGTACTTC. Protein product: CASSLGQFDIQYF.

The chain has TRBV5-6 and TRBJ2-3; 9 bases agree with TRBD2. Germline loops: CDR1 SGHDT, CDR2 YYEEEE. V shed 3 bases, J shed 3 bases, and the junction held 11 bases outside the gene matches. This CDR3 contains 17 residues. The CDR3 region is CASSYRLAGGPTDTQYF. CDR3 coding DNA: TGTGCCAGCAGCTACCGGCTTGCGGGGGGGCCGACAGATACGCAGTATTTT.

This chain connects TRBV18 to TRBJ2-7, with TRBD1 matching over 7 bases. This CDR3 is 15 amino acids long. CDR1 and CDR2 (germline): KGHSH, LQKENI. With 5 bases clipped from V and 5 bases from J, the junction kept 12 bases outside the gene matches. This CDR3 is CASSAPGQRRDEQYF. CDR3 nucleotides: TGTGCCAGCTCAGCTCCGGGACAGAGACGGGACGAGCAGTACTTC.

Points on this clone: Other DNA sequences of this sample code for an identical CDR3. This chain links TRBV19 with TRBJ2-1; 7 positions match TRBD1. From germline, CDR1 is LNHDA and CDR2 SQIVND (reference sequence). CDR3 length: 15 amino acids. After removal of 6 bases from V and 4 bases from J, the junction contained 9 bases not matched to a gene. The DNA for the CDR3 is TGTGCCAGTAGACACTGGACAGGAATATACAATGAGCAGTTCTTC. Its translation: CASRHWTGIYNEQFF. Full variable domain (outside the CDR3, taken from reference TRBV19 and TRBJ2-1): DGGITQSPKYLFRKEGQNVTLSCEQNLNHDAMYWYRQDPGQGLRLIYYSQIVNDFQKGDIAEGYSVSREKKESFPLTVTSAQKNPTAFYLCASRHWTGIYNEQFFGPGTRLTVL.

The V and J genes are TRBV27 and TRBJ2-4; D possibly corresponds to TRBD1 (5 bases). The ends were cut back, 5 bases at V and 3 bases at J, with 14 bases in the middle. From germline, CDR1 is MNHEY and CDR2 SMNVEV (reference sequence). The CDR3 is 15 residues long. CDR3 sequence: CASSPQEFGKNIQYF. The CDR3 nucleotides are TGTGCCAGCAGTCCACAGGAATTCGGCAAAAACATTCAGTACTTC.